Listed here are 14 T cell receptor beta chains from one sample, sequenced in a study of T cells in Graves' hyperthyroidism and ophthalmopathy. The source material, RNA transcripts, was used to amplify TCR beta CDR3 regions. The TCR CDR3 first-round RT-PCR relied on the HTBI primer set. Each CDR3 protein gets one entry after TCRdb re-called the multiplex PCR reads with MiXCR. This sample carries about 640,000 distinct CDR3 sequences, about a fifth of them seen once, and the ten largest clones take under 35%. What was sequenced was blood. These receptors originate from a man aged 30-40 years with Graves' ophthalmopathy.

The chain uses TRBV6-5 and TRBJ1-1; weak D call: TRBD1 (6 bases). This CDR3 is built from 16 residues. The germline V gene has CDR1 MNHEY and CDR2 SVGAGI. V was pared by 0 bases and J by 5 bases, with 16 bases between. DNA of the CDR3: TGTGCCAGCAGTTACTCGAACCGGGGGGCTCTAACTGAAGCTTTCTTT. The encoded protein is CASSYSNRGALTEAFF.

This clonotype was recorded only once. The missing conserved phenylalanine or tryptophan at the end of this CDR3 makes a read error likely. The V and J genes are TRBV28 and TRBJ1-1; a possible D gene is TRBD1 (5 bases). This CDR3 spans 13 amino acids. Trimming removed 7 bases at V and 1 base at J, with 10 bases between. CDR1 is MDHEN and CDR2 is SYDVKM in the germline V gene. In nucleotides, the CDR3 is TGTGCCAGCATTTTTGACAGGAACACTGAAGCTTTCTTA. Translation gives CASIFDRNTEAFL.

The chain recombines TRBV30 with TRBJ2-1; TRBD1 matches 10 bases. With 2 bases clipped from V and 7 bases from J, the junction kept 11 bases outside the gene matches. CDR1 and CDR2 (germline): GTSNPN, SVGIG (reference sequence). This CDR3 is built from 16 residues. The CDR3 reads CAWSPPDRGIRNEQFF. The CDR3 DNA is TGTGCCTGGAGTCCACCGGACAGGGGGATCAGGAATGAGCAGTTCTTC.

The J gene is TRBJ1-5, the V gene TRBV30, with D maybe TRBD1 (5 bases). V lost 1 base to trimming and J lost 4 bases, with 11 bases between them. Germline lookup yields CDR1 GTSNPN and CDR2 SVGIG (reference sequence). The CDR3 covers 14 residues. CDR3 in amino acids: CAWSGPGRNQPQHF. The CDR3 DNA reads TGTGCCTGGAGTGGCCCGGGACGGAATCAGCCCCAGCATTTT.

This chain uses TRBV18 with TRBJ2-5; TRBD1 agrees at 9 bases. The CDR3 totals 11 residues. CDR1 is KGHSH, CDR2 LQKENI, per germline. The trim removed 2 bases at V and 13 bases at J, leaving 2 bases unmatched. The CDR3 DNA reads as TGTGCCAGCTCACCATGGGACAGGGTGTACTTC. Translating gives CASSPWDRVYF.

The chain couples TRBV7-2 to TRBJ2-5, with D possibly TRBD1 on 5 matching bases. Germline-derived CDR1 and CDR2 are SGHTA and FQGNSA. The V gene lost 6 bases and the J gene lost 5 bases, with 16 bases spanning the gap. This CDR3 region has 14 residues. The CDR3 sequence: CASSEYKGSETQYF. The CDR3 nucleotides read TGTGCCAGCAGTGAATATAAGGGGTCCGAGACCCAGTACTTC.

This clonotype was detected a few times. The rearrangement joins TRBV20-1 to TRBJ1-2, with D uncertain. The V and J ends lost 2 bases and 3 bases respectively, with 19 bases between them. Per the germline V gene, CDR1 is DFQATT and CDR2 is SNEGSKA (reference sequence). The CDR3 extends over 16 amino acids. The CDR3 DNA reads as TGCAGTGCTAGAAGCCAGCCCCGGTTTCGGGACTATGGCTACACCTTC. Translating gives CSARSQPRFRDYGYTF.

The chain combines TRBV6-6 with TRBJ2-5; D is unclear. V was shortened by 0 bases and J by 1 base, with 6 bases between the two germline ends. Germline lookup yields CDR1 MNHNY and CDR2 SVGAGI (reference sequence). This CDR3 is 14 amino acids long. CDR3 in amino acids: CASSYSGIQETQYF. The DNA for the CDR3 is TGTGCCAGCAGTTACTCGGGGATCCAAGAGACCCAGTACTTC.

The J gene is TRBJ2-1, the V gene TRBV15; a possible D gene is TRBD1 (6 bases). The V gene's germline CDR1 is LNHNV and CDR2 YYDKDF (reference sequence). The CDR3 consists of 15 residues. V lost 8 bases, J lost 7 bases, and 21 bases lay in between. The CDR3 protein is CATDQEETGQNEQFF. DNA for the CDR3: TGTGCCACCGACCAAGAAGAGACAGGTCAGAATGAGCAGTTCTTC.

The V and J genes are TRBV20-1 and TRBJ2-6; a weak D match, TRBD2 (5 bases). From germline, CDR1 is DFQATT and CDR2 SNEGSKA (reference sequence). CDR3 length: 17 amino acids. Trimming pared 3 bases from V and 0 bases from J, leaving 15 bases between. DNA for the CDR3: TGCAGTGCTAGGTTTCGGGGTTTCGGCTCTGGGGCCAACGTCCTGACTTTC. It codes for CSARFRGFGSGANVLTF.

The rearrangement links TRBV11-2 to TRBJ1-4; D remains ambiguous. This CDR3 contains 13 residues. V gave up 3 bases and J gave up 4 bases, with 6 bases separating them. The germline V gene encodes CDR1 SGHAT and CDR2 FQNNGV. The CDR3 bases are TGTGCCAGCAGCTTGTCCGTTAATGAAAAACTGTTTTTT. Its protein is CASSLSVNEKLFF. The whole variable domain, remainder taken from reference TRBV11-2 and TRBJ1-4, is EAGVAQSPRYKIIEKRQSVAFWCNPISGHATLYWYQQILGQGPKLLIQFQNNGVVDDSQLPKDRFSAERLKGVDSTLKIQPAKLEDSAVYLCASSLSVNEKLFFGSGTQLSVL.

This rearrangement joins TRBV29-1 to TRBJ1-1, with D unresolved. Trimming left V 7 bases short and J 7 bases short, with 13 bases between. Germline loops: CDR1 SQVTM, CDR2 ANQGSEA. CDR3 length: 11 amino acids. CDR3 DNA: TGCAGCGCCCATGGGCGGCTTGAAGCTTTCTTT. This encodes CSAHGRLEAFF.

The rearrangement joins TRBV5-6 to TRBJ2-7; 9 bases are shared with TRBD1. The CDR3 contains 16 residues. Germline V lookup: CDR1 SGHDT, CDR2 YYEEEE. Losses at the gene ends were 4 bases for V and 9 bases for J; bases not matched to a gene: 17. The CDR3, as DNA: TGTGCCAGCAGCGCCTATTCTCCGGGACAGGGAGGCGCGCAGTACTTC. Its translation: CASSAYSPGQGGAQYF.

This sequence joins TRBV6-1 and TRBJ2-7; TRBD1 agrees at 10 bases. The CDR3 is made up of 14 amino acids. Trimming cost V 6 bases and J 2 bases; bases outside gene matches: 4. Germline V gene sequence: CDR1 MNHNS, CDR2 SASEGT. The CDR3 reads CASSGTGDPYEQYF. The DNA for the CDR3 is TGTGCCAGCAGCGGGACAGGGGACCCCTACGAGCAGTACTTC.